Below are 24 T cell receptor beta chains sequenced from a single sample in a study of CD8 T cells in Susac syndrome. An amount of RNA that ranged from roughly 0.5 to 1 ug was reverse transcribed with random hexamers. TCRdb fed the immunoSEQ multiplex PCR reads into MiXCR, producing one record per CDR3 protein. The sample lists roughly 100,000 distinct CDR3 sequences, roughly 94% occurring once. The sequenced sample consisted of CD8+ T cells from PBMCs. Receptors were obtained from a human donor with Susac syndrome.

The chain employs TRBV4-1 and TRBJ2-6; maybe TRBD1 (5 bases). The CDR3 runs to 17 residues. The ends were cut back, 4 bases at V and 0 bases at J, with 13 bases in the middle. Per the germline V gene, CDR1 is MGHRA and CDR2 is YSYEKL. In DNA form, the CDR3 reads TGCGCCAGCAGCCTAATAGGACAAAGCTCTGGGGCCAACGTCCTGACTTTC. This codes for CASSLIGQSSGANVLTF.

This clonotype was seen a few times. This chain uses TRBV6-1 with TRBJ2-5, with D perhaps given as TRBD1 or TRBD2 (5 bases each). The V gene lost 8 bases and the J gene lost 5 bases, with 15 bases spanning the gap. This CDR3 has 13 amino acids. Germline assignment: CDR1 MNHNS and CDR2 SASEGT. CDR3 protein: CASGDAGVETQYF. In DNA, the CDR3 is TGTGCCAGCGGGGACGCAGGTGTCGAGACCCAGTACTTC.

The rearrangement joins TRBV5-5 to TRBJ2-7; D remains ambiguous. This CDR3 has 11 amino acids. Looked up from germline, CDR1 is SGHKS and CDR2 is YYEKEE (reference sequence). Trimming cost V 4 bases and J 9 bases, with 11 bases left between them. The CDR3 here is CASSDSVRQYF. The CDR3 DNA reads TGTGCCAGCAGCGACTCAGTAAGGCAGTACTTC.

This clonotype was counted a single time. The chain recombines TRBV5-4 with TRBJ2-5; 7 bases align to TRBD1. CDR3 length equals 14 residues. The germline CDR1 and CDR2 sequences are SGHNT and YYREEE (reference sequence). The ends lost 2 bases at V and 2 bases at J; junction bases unmatched: 3. The CDR3 DNA reads as TGTGCCAGCAGCTTAAAGGGACAGCAAGAGACCCAGTACTTC. It translates to CASSLKGQQETQYF.

V usage is TRBV9 and J usage is TRBJ2-7; 12 bases are shared with TRBD1. V trimming: 4 bases; J trimming: 7 bases; junction bases outside the gene matches: 6. This CDR3 is 14 amino acids long. Germline CDR1 and CDR2: SGDLS and YYNGEE. The CDR3 coding sequence is TGTGCCAGCAGCTCGCGGGACAGGGGGCGGGAGCAGTACTTC. Protein product: CASSSRDRGREQYF.

This chain uses TRBV6-5 with TRBJ1-1; TRBD1 might be the D (5 bases). Germline V lookup: CDR1 MNHEY, CDR2 SVGAGI. The CDR3 length is 13 residues. The V end was cut by 2 bases, the J end by 3 bases, with 7 bases between. This CDR3 is CASSYEGHTEAFF. The CDR3 coding sequence is TGTGCCAGCAGTTACGAGGGACACACTGAAGCTTTCTTT.

This clonotype was seen just once. V gene TRBV25-1 combines with J gene TRBJ1-2; 7 bases are a match to TRBD1. The junction had 5 bases not matched to a gene; V was cut back by 6 bases and J by 4 bases. This CDR3 has 13 amino acids. CDR1 and CDR2 (germline): MGHDK, SYGVNS. CDR3 in DNA: TGTGCCAGCAGCGGGGACAGCATCTATGGCTACACCTTC. Its protein is CASSGDSIYGYTF.

Here the CDR3 reads CSANEDSNSNQPQHF. DNA of the CDR3: TGCAGTGCTAATGAGGATAGTAATAGCAATCAGCCCCAGCATTTT. The chain carries TRBV20-1 and TRBJ1-5; no clear D. V dropped 4 bases and J dropped 0 bases, with 13 bases sitting between them. The CDR3 extends over 15 amino acids. The germline V gene has CDR1 DFQATT and CDR2 SNEGSKA (reference sequence).

The chain is built from TRBV6-1 and TRBJ1-5; D is perhaps TRBD1 (5 bases). The CDR3 has 15 amino acids. Trimming shortened V by 3 bases and J by 2 bases, and 11 bases separated the two germline ends. CDR1 is MNHNS and CDR2 is SASEGT in the germline V gene. This CDR3 is CASSEERGGNQPQHF. In DNA, the CDR3 is TGTGCCAGCAGTGAGGAGCGAGGGGGCAATCAGCCCCAGCATTTT.

This chain connects TRBV21-1 to TRBJ2-5. TRBV21-1 is a known pseudogene. The CDR3 covers 15 residues. The CDR3 reads CASSAKRGYQETQYF. CDR3 nucleotides: TGTGCCAGCAGCGCCAAACGAGGCTACCAAGAGACCCAGTACTTC.

V gene TRBV20-1 combines with J gene TRBJ2-3, with a possible D match to TRBD2 (6 bases). CDR1 DFQATT and CDR2 SNEGSKA come from the germline V gene (reference sequence). This CDR3 spans 10 amino acids. V lost 3 bases, J lost 9 bases, and 7 bases lay in between. CDR3 protein: CSAREGTQYF. The CDR3 DNA sequence: TGCAGTGCTAGGGAGGGGACGCAGTATTTT.

The chain recombines TRBV19 with TRBJ2-1, with D unresolved. CDR1 and CDR2 from the germline V gene are LNHDA and SQIVND (reference sequence). Trimming took 3 bases from V and 0 from J, leaving 3 bases between them. The CDR3 has 13 amino acids. CDR3 protein: CASSIDSYNEQFF. The CDR3, as DNA: TGTGCCAGTAGTATCGACTCCTACAATGAGCAGTTCTTC.

This clonotype showed up just a few times. The rearrangement joins TRBV4-3 to TRBJ1-2; no clear D. CDR1 is LGHNA, CDR2 YSLEER, per germline. Trimming pared 0 bases from V and 0 bases from J, leaving 5 bases between. The CDR3 is made up of 14 amino acids. CDR3 sequence reads: CASSQDRTNYGYTF. In nucleotides, the CDR3 is TGCGCCAGCAGCCAAGACAGGACTAACTATGGCTACACCTTC.

The rearrangement joins TRBV12-3 or TRBV12-4 to TRBJ2-1; tentative D call: TRBD2 (7 bases). The CDR3 runs 14 residues. The V and J ends lost 0 bases and 7 bases respectively, with 10 bases between them. The CDR3 sequence: CASSLAGGQNEQFF. As DNA, the CDR3 is TGTGCCAGCAGTTTAGCGGGGGGGCAAAATGAGCAGTTCTTC.

This chain connects TRBV29-1 to TRBJ1-1; D not certain. The CDR3 extends over 11 amino acids. V was clipped by 5 bases and J by 1 base, with 5 bases between them. In germline, CDR1 is SQVTM, CDR2 ANQGSEA. In nucleotides, the CDR3 is TGCAGCGTTACAAGGAACACTGAAGCTTTCTTT. It specifies CSVTRNTEAFF. Based on the CDR3 plus reference TRBV29-1 and TRBJ1-1, the full variable domain is SAVISQKPSRDICQRGTSLTIQCQVDSQVTMMFWYRQQPGQSLTLIATANQGSEATYESGFVIDKFPISRPNLTFSTLTVSNMSPEDSSIYLCSVTRNTEAFFGQGTRLTVV.

CDR3 amino acids: CASSLDPTQPQHF. The CDR3, as DNA: TGTGCCAGCAGCTTAGATCCCACTCAGCCCCAGCATTTT. This chain links TRBV7-6 with TRBJ1-5; D unclear. V lost 1 base and J lost 6, with 7 bases in between. This CDR3 spans 13 amino acids. The germline V gene has CDR1 SGHVS and CDR2 FNYEAQ.

This sequence joins TRBV19 and TRBJ2-2; D uncertain. The CDR3 loop spans 14 amino acids. Trimming removed 5 bases from V and 0 bases from J, with 7 bases in between. CDR1 LNHDA and CDR2 SQIVND come from the germline V gene (reference sequence). CDR3 DNA sequence: TGTGCCAGTAGTTGGGGAACGAACACCGGGGAGCTGTTTTTT. Translation: CASSWGTNTGELFF.

The chain carries TRBV2 and TRBJ2-3; a possible D gene is TRBD2 (7 bases). The CDR3 is made up of 15 amino acids. Germline CDR1 reads SNHLY; CDR2 reads FYNNEI. Trimming took off 2 bases at V and 5 bases at J, with 14 bases between the two ends. The CDR3 DNA is TGTGCCAGCAGTGAATTTCGGGGGGCCAGAGATACGCAGTATTTT. This encodes CASSEFRGARDTQYF.

The chain employs TRBV5-1 and TRBJ1-4, with TRBD1 as a possible D gene (6 bases). The V gene's germline CDR1 is SGHRS and CDR2 YFSETQ. The CDR3 has 14 residues. V shed 7 bases and J shed 5 bases, with 15 bases lying between them. The CDR3 is CASSVFTGNEKLFF. The DNA of the CDR3 is TGCGCCAGCTCCGTGTTTACAGGGAATGAAAAACTGTTTTTT.

This chain links TRBV6-2 or TRBV6-3 with TRBJ2-7; D might be TRBD1 (6 bases). Germline CDR1 MNHEY, CDR2 SVGEGT. The CDR3 covers 15 residues. Trimming removed 4 bases at V and 3 bases at J, with 16 bases between. The DNA of the CDR3 is TGTGCCAGCAGTTTCACCACAGGGAAGGGCTACGAGCAGTACTTC. Translation: CASSFTTGKGYEQYF.

The genes are TRBV29-1 and TRBJ2-5; D is ambiguous. V lost 5 bases and J 5 bases, leaving 6 bases between the germline ends. This CDR3 comprises 10 residues. The germline V gene has CDR1 SQVTM and CDR2 ANQGSEA. Here the CDR3 DNA reads TGCAGCGTTTTTAGGGAGACCCAGTACTTC. Translation gives CSVFRETQYF. Using reference TRBV29-1 and TRBJ2-5 for the parts outside the CDR3, the full variable domain is SAVISQKPSRDICQRGTSLTIQCQVDSQVTMMFWYRQQPGQSLTLIATANQGSEATYESGFVIDKFPISRPNLTFSTLTVSNMSPEDSSIYLCSVFRETQYFGPGTRLLVL.

The rearrangement joins TRBV7-9 to TRBJ1-5; 8 nucleotides agree with TRBD1. Per germline, CDR1 SEHNR and CDR2 FQNEAQ (reference sequence). This CDR3 region has 13 residues. V shed 9 bases and J 7 bases; nucleotides not matched to a gene: 8. Written as DNA, the CDR3 is TGTGCCAGTATGACAGGGGCAGGCCAGCCCCAGCATTTT. It is translated as CASMTGAGQPQHF.

This chain uses TRBV6-5 with TRBJ1-2; D may be TRBD1 (5 bases). Germline lookup yields CDR1 MNHEY and CDR2 SVGAGI. This CDR3 spans 17 amino acids. Trimming removed 1 base from V and 3 bases from J, with 18 bases in between. The CDR3 region has the DNA TGTGCCAGCAGTTACTGGGGGTCGGGCAGCCCCCACTATGGCTACACCTTC. Encoded protein: CASSYWGSGSPHYGYTF.

The rearrangement joins TRBV4-2 to TRBJ1-1, with 9 nucleotides matching TRBD1. The CDR3 contains 17 residues. Germline CDR1 LGHNA, CDR2 YNFKEQ. The trim removed 5 bases at V and 1 base at J, leaving 11 bases unmatched. The CDR3 sequence: CASSDLAGTGQNTEAFF. The CDR3 nucleotides are TGTGCCAGCAGCGATCTCGCCGGGACAGGGCAGAACACTGAAGCTTTCTTT.